This T cell receptor beta chain was sequenced in a study of early T cells in non-severe SARS-CoV-2 infection. Study as a whole: Chains stayed unpaired after sequencing of bulk RNA from unsorted whole blood.

J lost 0 bases, V lost 8 bases, and 6 bases had no gene match. This CDR3 spans 15 amino acids. Germline V lookup: CDR1 SGHTA, CDR2 FQGTGA. This clonotype appeared a few times. Its specificity is not known. Individually, cDNA molecules had unique molecular identifiers attached to them. TCRdb ran MiXCR on the 5' RACE reads and lists one entry per CDR3 protein. The sample has tens of thousands of distinct CDR3 sequences, 14% seen once. Overall study findings and caveats: Matches to VDJdb favored anti-spike CD8 responses and missed private and CD4 specificities.

The sequences come from whole blood, collected at baseline. The source is an adult who was a healthcare worker with PCR-confirmed SARS-CoV-2 infection or an uninfected control (not recorded which). This sequence joins TRBV7-3 and TRBJ2-1; 8 bases match TRBD1. CDR3 protein: CASALQGASYNEQFF. The CDR3 DNA follows: TGTGCCAGCGCCCTGCAGGGGGCCTCCTACAATGAGCAGTTCTTC.